The next 16 T cell receptor beta chains were all read from a single sample in a study of OX40 agonist ivuxolimab in advanced cancers. Data came from immunoSEQ multiplex PCR; TCRdb stores just in-frame clones and leaves some out. The table lists some 77,000 clones, around nine tenths of them singletons. This sample comprised CD4+ or CD8+ T cells sorted from blood, obtained in a trial of the OX40 agonist ivuxolimab. Every receptor here comes from an adult with an advanced solid tumor such as melanoma, head and neck, liver or kidney cancer.

This clone rates as medium-sized. J is TRBJ1-5 and V is TRBV28; TRBD1 matches 8 bases. The ends lost 8 bases at V and 9 bases at J; junction bases unmatched: 12. The length of the CDR3 is 14 residues. Germline-derived CDR1 and CDR2 are MDHEN and SYDVKM. CDR3 sequence (DNA): TGTGCCAGCGGACAGGGAGTTTCGGCGAGGCCCCAGCATTTT. Translated, it gives CASGQGVSARPQHF.

The rearrangement uses TRBV10-2 and TRBJ1-1; TRBD1 matches 7 bases. The junction had 5 bases not matched to a gene; V was cut back by 1 base and J by 9 bases. This CDR3 comprises 13 residues. Germline values: CDR1 WSHSY, CDR2 SAAADI. The CDR3 coding sequence is TGCGCCAGCAGTGAGTATCGGGACAGACAAGCTTTCTTT. Its protein product is CASSEYRDRQAFF.

The rearrangement joins TRBV18 to TRBJ2-3; 7 bases align to TRBD1. The length of the CDR3 is 18 residues. Germline assignment: CDR1 KGHSH and CDR2 LQKENI. J lost 3 bases, V lost 4 bases, and 16 bases had no gene match. CDR3 sequence reads: CASSRTLPGQRPTDTQYF. The CDR3 nucleotides are TGTGCCAGCTCACGCACCCTACCGGGACAGAGGCCTACAGATACGCAGTATTTT.

The gene calls are TRBV5-1 and TRBJ1-4, with D maybe TRBD1 (5 bases). Trimming took 4 bases from V and 7 from J, leaving 17 bases between them. Germline CDR1 is SGHRS and CDR2 is YFSETQ. This CDR3 is built from 15 residues. CDR3 residues: CASSPSGTPSEKLFF. CDR3 bases: TGCGCCAGCAGCCCATCCGGGACGCCGAGTGAAAAACTGTTTTTT. Filled out from reference TRBV5-1 and TRBJ1-4, the complete variable domain reads KAGVTQTPRYLIKTRGQQVTLSCSPISGHRSVSWYQQTPGQGLQFLFEYFSETQRNKGNFPGRFSGRQFSNSRSEMNVSTLELGDSALYLCASSPSGTPSEKLFFGSGTQLSVL.

The chain employs TRBV2 and TRBJ1-3; a possible D gene is TRBD1 (5 bases). Germline V gives CDR1 SNHLY, CDR2 FYNNEI. The CDR3 runs 14 residues. Trimming shortened V by 3 bases and J by 2 bases, and 8 bases separated the two germline ends. CDR3 DNA: TGTGCCAGCAGTGAGGGCAGGGCTGGAAACACCATATATTTT. It encodes CASSEGRAGNTIYF. Full variable domain (missing parts from reference TRBV2 and TRBJ1-3): EPEVTQTPSHQVTQMGQEVILRCVPISNHLYFYWYRQILGQKVEFLVSFYNNEISEKSEIFDDQFSVERPDGSNFTLKIRSTKLEDSAMYFCASSEGRAGNTIYFGEGSWLTVV.

V and J are TRBV27 and TRBJ1-2; D remains unclear. The CDR3 loop spans 13 amino acids. The V and J ends lost 6 bases and 4 bases respectively, with 12 bases between them. CDR1 and CDR2 (germline): MNHEY, SMNVEV (reference sequence). The DNA of the CDR3 is TGTGCCAGCAGGCCCCTGGGTATCTATGGCTACACCTTC. It yields the protein CASRPLGIYGYTF.

The gene calls are TRBV7-9 and TRBJ2-7, with a tentative D call TRBD1 (5 bases). Germline-derived CDR1 and CDR2 are SEHNR and FQNEAQ (reference sequence). The CDR3 runs 16 residues. V lost 4 bases and J lost 0, with 16 bases in between. The CDR3 spells CASSSWQGQASYEQYF. The CDR3 region has the DNA TGTGCCAGCAGCTCTTGGCAGGGCCAGGCCTCCTACGAGCAGTACTTC.

The chain joins TRBV4-2 to TRBJ2-7; the D is unclear. The CDR3 extends over 14 amino acids. V was cut by 0 bases and J by 2 bases, with 8 bases left in between. Germline values: CDR1 LGHNA, CDR2 YNFKEQ. Written as DNA, the CDR3 is TGTGCCAGCAGCCAAGAATTGGCGACCTACGAGCAGTACTTC. This translates into CASSQELATYEQYF.

The chain has TRBV28 and TRBJ2-7; D gene unclear. Germline values: CDR1 MDHEN, CDR2 SYDVKM. Trimming took off 3 bases at V and 6 bases at J, with 12 bases between the two ends. The CDR3 covers 13 residues. In DNA, the CDR3 is TGTGCCAGCAGTTTCGGTACTACGGGCGAGCAGTACTTC. It encodes CASSFGTTGEQYF.

This clone was seen just once. The gene calls are TRBV10-3 and TRBJ1-6; D not certain. Germline CDR1 reads ENHRY; CDR2 reads SYGVKD. The V and J ends lost 2 bases and 2 bases respectively, with 16 bases between them. The CDR3 consists of 18 residues. CDR3 in amino acids: CAISELLKRGTYNSPLHF. The CDR3 nucleotides are TGTGCCATCAGTGAGCTGCTGAAGAGAGGGACCTATAATTCACCCCTCCACTTT.

The table lists this clone with a few counts. The V call is TRBV18, the J call TRBJ1-4; D is unclear. The CDR3 is made up of 14 amino acids. V was shortened by 0 bases and J by 5 bases, with 7 bases between the two germline ends. CDR1 KGHSH and CDR2 LQKENI come from the germline V gene. In nucleotides, the CDR3 is TGTGCCAGCTCACCACCTTCCCAAAATGAAAAACTGTTTTTT. This gives the protein CASSPPSQNEKLFF.

The chain joins TRBV4-1 to TRBJ1-5, with D unclear. CDR3 length equals 16 residues. Germline lookup yields CDR1 MGHRA and CDR2 YSYEKL. Trimming pared 1 base from V and 2 bases from J, leaving 12 bases between. CDR3 sequence: CASSQGVGIGNQPQHF. Here the CDR3 DNA reads TGCGCCAGCAGCCAAGGGGTCGGAATTGGCAATCAGCCCCAGCATTTT.

J is TRBJ2-3 and V is TRBV7-3; no clear D gene. The CDR3 is 13 amino acids. Germline CDR1 is SGHTA and CDR2 is FQGTGA. Between the trimmed V and J ends, which lost 1 base and 3 bases, there was a span of 5 bases. The CDR3 loop reads CASSLMVTDTQYF. The CDR3 nucleotides read TGTGCCAGCAGCTTAATGGTAACAGATACGCAGTATTTT.

This clone was found a few times. The genes are TRBV11-1 and TRBJ1-2; 10 bases align to TRBD1. Germline V gives CDR1 SGHAT, CDR2 FQDESV (reference sequence). CDR3 length: 15 residues. Trimming took 4 bases from V and 8 from J; bases not matched to a gene: 10. The DNA for the CDR3 is TGTGCCAGCAGCTCCGCCGGGTCGACAGGGGGCGGCTACACCTTC. Amino acid sequence: CASSSAGSTGGGYTF.

The chain is built from TRBV5-6 and TRBJ2-7; unclear D gene. CDR3 length: 15 residues. Germline V gives CDR1 SGHDT, CDR2 YYEEEE. V was pared by 0 bases and J by 0 bases, with 10 bases between. CDR3 bases: TGTGCCAGCAGCTTGGGTAGCCGCGACTCCTACGAGCAGTACTTC. Protein sequence: CASSLGSRDSYEQYF.

The chain has TRBV7-8 and TRBJ1-6; D remains unclear. Trimming took off 4 bases at V and 6 bases at J, with 16 bases between the two ends. The CDR3 contains 16 residues. CDR1 is SGHVS and CDR2 is FQNEAQ in the germline V gene. CDR3 DNA: TGTGCCAGCAGCTCCTGGGGAGGATACACTAATTCACCCCTCCACTTT. It translates to CASSSWGGYTNSPLHF.